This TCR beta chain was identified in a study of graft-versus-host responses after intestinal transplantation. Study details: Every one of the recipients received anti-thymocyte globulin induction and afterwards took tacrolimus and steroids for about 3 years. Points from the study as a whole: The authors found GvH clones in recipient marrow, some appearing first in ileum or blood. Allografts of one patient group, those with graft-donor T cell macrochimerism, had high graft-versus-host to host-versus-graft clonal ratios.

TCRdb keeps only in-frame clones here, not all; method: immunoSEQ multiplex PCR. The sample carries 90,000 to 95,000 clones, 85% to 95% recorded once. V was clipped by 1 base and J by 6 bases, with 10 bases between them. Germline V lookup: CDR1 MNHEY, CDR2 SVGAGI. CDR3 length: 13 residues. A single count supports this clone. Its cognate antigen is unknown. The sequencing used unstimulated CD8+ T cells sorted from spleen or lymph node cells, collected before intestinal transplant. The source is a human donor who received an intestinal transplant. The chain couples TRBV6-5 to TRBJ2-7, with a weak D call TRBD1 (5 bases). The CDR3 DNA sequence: TGTGCCAGCAGTTACTTACAGGTTGGCGAGCAGTACTTC. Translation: CASSYLQVGEQYF.